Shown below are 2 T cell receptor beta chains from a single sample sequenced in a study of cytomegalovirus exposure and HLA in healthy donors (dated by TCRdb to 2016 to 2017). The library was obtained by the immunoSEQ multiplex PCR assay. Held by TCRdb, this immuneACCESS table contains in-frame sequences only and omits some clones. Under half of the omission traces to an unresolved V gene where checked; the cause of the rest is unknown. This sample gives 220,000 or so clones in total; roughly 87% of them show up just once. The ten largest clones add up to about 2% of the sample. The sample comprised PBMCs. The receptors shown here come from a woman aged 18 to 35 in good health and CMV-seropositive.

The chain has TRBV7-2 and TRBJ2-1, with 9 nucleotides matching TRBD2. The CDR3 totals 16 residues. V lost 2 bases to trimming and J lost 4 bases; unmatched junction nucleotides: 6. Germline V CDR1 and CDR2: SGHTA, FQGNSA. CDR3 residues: CASSLPGTSKYNEQFF. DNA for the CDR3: TGTGCCAGCAGCTTACCCGGGACTAGCAAGTACAATGAGCAGTTCTTC.

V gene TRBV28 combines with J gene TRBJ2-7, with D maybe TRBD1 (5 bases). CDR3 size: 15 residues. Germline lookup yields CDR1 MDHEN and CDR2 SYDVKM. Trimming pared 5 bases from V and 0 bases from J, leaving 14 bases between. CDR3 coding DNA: TGTGCCAGCAGTGCCCGGACAATTTTCTCCTACGAGCAGTACTTC. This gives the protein CASSARTIFSYEQYF.